Below are 13 T cell receptor beta chains sequenced from a single sample in a study of cytomegalovirus exposure and HLA in healthy donors. Use of 60 Vbeta and 13 Jbeta primers characterized the PCR. The assay was immunoSEQ multiplex PCR, and TCRdb's table has in-frame clones only and misses some. The repertoire has about 160,000 clones, about 81% of them found once; the top ten carry approximately 2.1%. The sample taken for sequencing was PBMCs. The receptors stem from a woman younger than 35 in good health and CMV-seronegative.

V gene TRBV5-1 combines with J gene TRBJ2-2, with TRBD2 identical over 8 bases. This CDR3 contains 14 residues. The germline CDR1 and CDR2 sequences are SGHRS and YFSETQ. The junction had 0 bases not matched to a gene; V was cut back by 1 base and J by 4 bases. The CDR3 bases are TGCGCCAGCAGCTTGACTAGCGGCACCGGGGAGCTGTTTTTT. Translating it yields CASSLTSGTGELFF.

The chain uses TRBV4-1 and TRBJ1-5; 7 nucleotides line up with TRBD1. Germline V gene data show CDR1 as MGHRA and CDR2 as YSYEKL. This CDR3 contains 17 residues. V trimming: 2 bases; J trimming: 5 bases; junction bases outside the gene matches: 12. This CDR3 is CASSQRFDGRGHQPQHF. The CDR3 DNA follows: TGCGCCAGCAGCCAAAGGTTTGATGGTAGGGGGCATCAGCCCCAGCATTTT.

This chain connects TRBV10-3 to TRBJ2-7; 7 bases match TRBD2. Germline loops: CDR1 ENHRY, CDR2 SYGVKD. Losses at the gene ends were 7 bases for V and 0 bases for J; bases not matched to a gene: 3. This CDR3 has 13 amino acids. This CDR3 is CAITSGSSYEQYF. The DNA of the CDR3 is TGTGCCATCACTAGCGGCAGCTCCTACGAGCAGTACTTC.

The chain combines TRBV6-1 with TRBJ2-7, with TRBD2 matching 8 bases. V lost 2 bases, J lost 7 bases, and 7 bases stayed unmatched. In germline, CDR1 is MNHNS, CDR2 SASEGT. CDR3 length equals 14 residues. The CDR3 loop is CASSELPGGREQYF. The CDR3 region has the DNA TGTGCCAGCAGTGAACTTCCGGGGGGGAGGGAGCAGTACTTC.

This clone was seen just once. The V gene is TRBV27, the J gene TRBJ2-1; D gene uncertain. Germline V CDR1 and CDR2: MNHEY, SMNVEV (reference sequence). The length of the CDR3 is 15 residues. Trimming took off 5 bases at V and 0 bases at J, with 11 bases between the two ends. The CDR3 nucleotides are TGTGCCAGCAGTGATCCCCGGAGCTCCTACAATGAGCAGTTCTTC. Amino acid sequence: CASSDPRSSYNEQFF.

This chain joins TRBV7-9 and TRBJ2-5; D call uncertain. From germline, CDR1 is SEHNR and CDR2 FQNEAQ (reference sequence). V shed 3 bases and J shed 5 bases, with 7 bases lying between them. The length of the CDR3 is 12 residues. The CDR3 coding sequence is TGTGCCAGCAGCTTTTCGTTCGAGACCCAGTACTTC. Its protein is CASSFSFETQYF.

The chain links TRBV14 to TRBJ2-5; TRBD1 might be the D (5 bases). This CDR3 is built from 15 residues. The germline V and J ends were trimmed by 5 bases and 1 base, with 14 bases remaining between them. Looked up from germline, CDR1 is SGHDN and CDR2 is FVKESK. This chain's CDR3 is CASSTTQGVQETQYF. In DNA, the CDR3 is TGTGCCAGCAGCACAACGCAGGGTGTCCAAGAGACCCAGTACTTC.

The rearrangement links TRBV5-1 to TRBJ2-5; TRBD1 matches 7 bases. V lost 5 bases, J lost 8 bases, and 6 bases stayed unmatched. This CDR3 has 12 residues. Germline loops: CDR1 SGHRS, CDR2 YFSETQ. CDR3 sequence (DNA): TGCGCCAGCAGAAGTGACAGGGAAACCCAGTACTTC. As protein: CASRSDRETQYF.

This chain joins TRBV6-1 and TRBJ2-7, with 11 bases aligning to TRBD2. The germline gives CDR1 MNHNS, CDR2 SASEGT. Trimming at V came to 7 bases and at J to 6 bases, leaving 8 bases not matched to a gene. The CDR3 length is 14 residues. CDR3 residues: CASTVLAGVSEQYF. The CDR3 DNA is TGTGCCAGCACCGTACTAGCGGGAGTTTCCGAGCAGTACTTC.

This clone appeared a few times. The gene calls are TRBV29-1 and TRBJ1-4; TRBD1 agrees at 9 bases. Per the germline V gene, CDR1 is SQVTM and CDR2 is ANQGSEA. J lost 7 bases, V lost 7 bases, and 10 bases had no gene match. The CDR3 is 14 amino acids. CDR3 amino acids: CSAKMDRGFEKLFF. CDR3 coding DNA: TGCAGCGCAAAAATGGACAGGGGATTTGAAAAACTGTTTTTT. The full variable domain, with the rest looked up from reference TRBV29-1 and TRBJ1-4, is SAVISQKPSRDICQRGTSLTIQCQVDSQVTMMFWYRQQPGQSLTLIATANQGSEATYESGFVIDKFPISRPNLTFSTLTVSNMSPEDSSIYLCSAKMDRGFEKLFFGSGTQLSVL.

V is TRBV11-2 and J is TRBJ2-2; tentatively, D is TRBD1 (6 bases). CDR1 is SGHAT, CDR2 FQNNGV, per germline. V dropped 3 bases and J dropped 8 bases, with 13 bases sitting between them. The CDR3 is made up of 14 amino acids. CDR3 sequence: CASSFSVGGGELFF. The DNA of the CDR3 is TGTGCCAGCAGCTTTTCTGTAGGGGGAGGGGAGCTGTTTTTT.

The V call is TRBV4-1, the J call TRBJ1-1; no reliable D call. There are 15 residues in the CDR3. CDR1 and CDR2 from the germline V gene are MGHRA and YSYEKL. V lost 0 bases and J lost 0, with 8 bases in between. This CDR3 reads CASSQEEGMNTEAFF. Here the CDR3 DNA reads TGCGCCAGCAGCCAAGAGGAGGGAATGAACACTGAAGCTTTCTTT.

The chain has TRBV11-2 and TRBJ2-1; 8 positions match TRBD2. From germline, CDR1 is SGHAT and CDR2 FQNNGV. Trimming removed 0 bases from V and 3 bases from J; junction bases left unmatched: 4. This CDR3 region has 16 residues. As DNA, the CDR3 is TGTGCCAGCAGCTTAGATTACGGGGGGGACTACAATGAGCAGTTCTTC. It is translated as CASSLDYGGDYNEQFF.